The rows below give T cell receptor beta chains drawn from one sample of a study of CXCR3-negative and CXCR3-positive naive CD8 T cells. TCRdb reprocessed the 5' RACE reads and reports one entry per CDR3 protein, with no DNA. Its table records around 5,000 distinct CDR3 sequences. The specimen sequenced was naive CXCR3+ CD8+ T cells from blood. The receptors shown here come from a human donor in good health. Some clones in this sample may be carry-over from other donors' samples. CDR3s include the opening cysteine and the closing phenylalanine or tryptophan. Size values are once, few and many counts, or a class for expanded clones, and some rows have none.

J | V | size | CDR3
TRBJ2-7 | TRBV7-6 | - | CASTRGSSSYEQYF
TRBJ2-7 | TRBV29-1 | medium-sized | CSVEQGYEQYF
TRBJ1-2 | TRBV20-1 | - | CSAERGGIYGYTF
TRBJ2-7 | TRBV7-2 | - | CASSLGGAGDEQYF
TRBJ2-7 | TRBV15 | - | CATSRELAGAVYEQYF
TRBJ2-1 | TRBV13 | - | CASSSSGSFGNEQFF
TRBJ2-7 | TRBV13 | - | CASSGTGTYEQYF
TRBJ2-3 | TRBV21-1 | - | CASSATLPYTDTQYF
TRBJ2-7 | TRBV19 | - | CASSISGGSLLEQYF
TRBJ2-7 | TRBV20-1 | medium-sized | CSARDLQGPFDREQYF
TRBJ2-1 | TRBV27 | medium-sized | CASSLSAGTEQFF
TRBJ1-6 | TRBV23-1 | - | CALPGRASRSPLHF
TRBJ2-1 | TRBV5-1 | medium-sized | CASSSPTSGRDNEQFF
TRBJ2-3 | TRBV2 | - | CASNSPPPRGTDTQYF
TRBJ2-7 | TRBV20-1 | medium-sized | CSALIRQGNPYHSSYEQYF
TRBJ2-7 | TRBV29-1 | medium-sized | CSAIDTNSYEQYF
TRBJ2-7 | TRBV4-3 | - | CASSQGPGGSYEQYF
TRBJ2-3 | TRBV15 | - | CATSRDWGQGADTQYF
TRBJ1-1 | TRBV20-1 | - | CSARGGIYTEAFF
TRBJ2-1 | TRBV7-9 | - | CASNPRDYHNEQFF
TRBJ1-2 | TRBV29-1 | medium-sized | CSVRGPYGYTF
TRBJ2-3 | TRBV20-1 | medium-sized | CSATLLAGGRFMADTQYF
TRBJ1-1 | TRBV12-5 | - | CASGEGNTEAFF
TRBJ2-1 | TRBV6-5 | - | CASSYGSEGRGNEQFF
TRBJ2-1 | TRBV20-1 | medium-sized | CSARDGTSSSYNEQFF
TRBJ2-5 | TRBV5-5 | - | CASSSPLRDSQETQYF
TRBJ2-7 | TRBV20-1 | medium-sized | CSARDRDIFYEQYF
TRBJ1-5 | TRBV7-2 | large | CASSSDSRNQPQHF
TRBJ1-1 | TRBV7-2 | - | CASSLNAGTQNTEAFF
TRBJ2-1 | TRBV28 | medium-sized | CASSISVRKDNEQFF
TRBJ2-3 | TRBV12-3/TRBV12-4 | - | CASSQGGTDTQYF
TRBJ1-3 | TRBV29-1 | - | CSVVLRSSGNTIYF
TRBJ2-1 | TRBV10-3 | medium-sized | CAINQIYGKNEQFF
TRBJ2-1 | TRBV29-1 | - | CSVEDGVSYNEQFF
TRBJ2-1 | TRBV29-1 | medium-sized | CSVDGGLYNEQFF
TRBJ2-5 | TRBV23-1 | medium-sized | CASFRQGTGPQETQYF
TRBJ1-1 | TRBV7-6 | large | CASSPGFGSRFGAFF
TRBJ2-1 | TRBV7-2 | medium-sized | CASSLGPYYNEQFF
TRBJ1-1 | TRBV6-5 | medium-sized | CASSLSENTEAFF
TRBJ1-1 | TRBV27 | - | CASSQQVRRLFF
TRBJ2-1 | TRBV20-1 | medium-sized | CSAEVITYNEQFF
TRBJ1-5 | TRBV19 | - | CASSIEQGPNQPQHF
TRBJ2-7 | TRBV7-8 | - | CASSSGQTREQHF
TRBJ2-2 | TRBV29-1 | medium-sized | CSVKPPGANTGELFF
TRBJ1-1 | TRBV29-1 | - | CSVDRDAPEALF
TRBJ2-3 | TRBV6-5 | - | CASSTSTGPTDTQYF